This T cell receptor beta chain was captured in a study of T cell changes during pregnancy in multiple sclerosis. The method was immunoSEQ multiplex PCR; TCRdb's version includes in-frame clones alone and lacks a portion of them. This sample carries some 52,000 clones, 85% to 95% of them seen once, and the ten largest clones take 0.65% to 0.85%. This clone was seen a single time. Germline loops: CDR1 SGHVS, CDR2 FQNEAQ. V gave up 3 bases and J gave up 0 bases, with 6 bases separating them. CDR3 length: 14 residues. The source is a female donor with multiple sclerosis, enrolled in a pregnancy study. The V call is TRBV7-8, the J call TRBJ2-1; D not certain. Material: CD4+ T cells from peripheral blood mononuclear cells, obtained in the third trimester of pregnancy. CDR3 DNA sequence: TGTGCCAGCAGCTTGAGTAGCTCCTACAATGAGCAGTTCTTC. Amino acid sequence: CASSLSSSYNEQFF.